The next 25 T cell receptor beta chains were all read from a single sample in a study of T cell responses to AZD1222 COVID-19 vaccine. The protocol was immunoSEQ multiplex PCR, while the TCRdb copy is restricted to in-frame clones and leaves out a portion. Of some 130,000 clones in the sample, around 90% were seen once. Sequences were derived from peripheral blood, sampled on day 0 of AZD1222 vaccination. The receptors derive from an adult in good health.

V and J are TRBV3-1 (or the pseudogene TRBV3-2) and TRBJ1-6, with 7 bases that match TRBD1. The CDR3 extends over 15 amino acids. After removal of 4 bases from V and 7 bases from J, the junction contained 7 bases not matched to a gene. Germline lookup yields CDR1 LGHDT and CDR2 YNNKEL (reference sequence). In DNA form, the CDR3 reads TGTGCCAGCAGCCGCCGACAGGGTAGGAATTCACCCCTCCACTTT. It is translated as CASSRRQGRNSPLHF.

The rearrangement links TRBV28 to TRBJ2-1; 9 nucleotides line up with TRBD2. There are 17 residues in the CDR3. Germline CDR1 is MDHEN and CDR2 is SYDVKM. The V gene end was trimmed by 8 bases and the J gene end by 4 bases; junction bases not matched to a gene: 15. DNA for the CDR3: TGTGCCAGCCCCCCTTTCGGCGGGAGGGCCACTTACAATGAGCAGTTCTTC. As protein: CASPPFGGRATYNEQFF.

This CDR3 reads CATSRGGGSTDTQYF. In nucleotides, the CDR3 is TGTGCCACCAGCAGAGGGGGAGGCTCTACAGATACGCAGTATTTT. This chain links TRBV15 with TRBJ2-3; weak D call: TRBD2 (6 bases). Germline assignment: CDR1 LNHNV and CDR2 YYDKDF (reference sequence). The CDR3 runs to 15 residues. V was pared by 1 base and J by 3 bases, with 11 bases between.

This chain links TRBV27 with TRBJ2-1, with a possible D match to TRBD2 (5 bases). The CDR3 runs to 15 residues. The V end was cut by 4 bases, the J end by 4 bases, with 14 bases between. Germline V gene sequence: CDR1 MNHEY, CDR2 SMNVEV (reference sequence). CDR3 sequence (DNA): TGTGCCAGCAGTTCCCCTGGGGAGTGGTACAATGAGCAGTTCTTC. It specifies CASSSPGEWYNEQFF.

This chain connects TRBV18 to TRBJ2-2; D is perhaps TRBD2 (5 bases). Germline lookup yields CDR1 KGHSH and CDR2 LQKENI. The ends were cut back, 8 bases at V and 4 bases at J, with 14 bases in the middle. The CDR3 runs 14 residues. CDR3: CASEKEVLTGELFF. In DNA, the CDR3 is TGTGCCAGCGAGAAGGAGGTTCTCACCGGGGAGCTGTTTTTT.

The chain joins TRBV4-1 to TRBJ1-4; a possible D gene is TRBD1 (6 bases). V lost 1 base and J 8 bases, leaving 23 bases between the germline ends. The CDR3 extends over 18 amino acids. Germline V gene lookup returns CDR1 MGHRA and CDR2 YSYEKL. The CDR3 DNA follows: TGCGCCAGCAGCCAAGTTGGGCCATGGGGGCCCGTGGGGGAAAAACTGTTTTTT. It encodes CASSQVGPWGPVGEKLFF.

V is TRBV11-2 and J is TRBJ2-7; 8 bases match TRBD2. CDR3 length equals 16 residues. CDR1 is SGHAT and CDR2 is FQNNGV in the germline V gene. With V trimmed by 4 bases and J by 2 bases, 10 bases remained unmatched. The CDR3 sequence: CASSSLPRTSPYEQYF. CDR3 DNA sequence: TGTGCCAGCAGCTCCCTCCCCCGGACTAGCCCCTACGAGCAGTACTTC.

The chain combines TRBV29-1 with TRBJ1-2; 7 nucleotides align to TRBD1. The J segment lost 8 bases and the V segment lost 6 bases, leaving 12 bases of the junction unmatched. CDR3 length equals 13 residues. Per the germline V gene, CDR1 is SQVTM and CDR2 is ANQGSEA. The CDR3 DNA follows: TGCAGCGTGACCCTCGACAGGGCCAACGGCTACACCTTC. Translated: CSVTLDRANGYTF.

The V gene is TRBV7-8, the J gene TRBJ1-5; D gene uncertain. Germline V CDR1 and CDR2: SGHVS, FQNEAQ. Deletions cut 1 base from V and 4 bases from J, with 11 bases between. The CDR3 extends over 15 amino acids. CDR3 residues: CASSLGIGFNQPQHF. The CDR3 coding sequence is TGTGCCAGCAGCTTAGGAATAGGGTTTAATCAGCCCCAGCATTTT.

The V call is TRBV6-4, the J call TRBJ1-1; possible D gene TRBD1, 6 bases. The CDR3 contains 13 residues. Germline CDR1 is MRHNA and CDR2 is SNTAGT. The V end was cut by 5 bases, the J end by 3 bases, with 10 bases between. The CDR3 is CASSLNRDTEAFF. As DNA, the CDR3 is TGTGCCAGCAGTCTTAACAGGGACACTGAAGCTTTCTTT.

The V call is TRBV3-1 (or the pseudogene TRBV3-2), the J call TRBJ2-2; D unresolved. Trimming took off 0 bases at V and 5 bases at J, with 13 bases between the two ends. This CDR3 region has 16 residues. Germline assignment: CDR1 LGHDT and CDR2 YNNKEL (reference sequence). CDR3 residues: CASSQDLVSETGELFF. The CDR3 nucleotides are TGTGCCAGCAGCCAAGATCTTGTCTCGGAGACCGGGGAGCTGTTTTTT.

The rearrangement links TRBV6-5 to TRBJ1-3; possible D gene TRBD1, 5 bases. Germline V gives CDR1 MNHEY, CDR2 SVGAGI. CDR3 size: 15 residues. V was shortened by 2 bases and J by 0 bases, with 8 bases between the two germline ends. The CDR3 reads CASSYRGSSGNTIYF. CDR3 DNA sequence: TGTGCCAGCAGTTACCGGGGCAGCTCTGGAAACACCATATATTTT.

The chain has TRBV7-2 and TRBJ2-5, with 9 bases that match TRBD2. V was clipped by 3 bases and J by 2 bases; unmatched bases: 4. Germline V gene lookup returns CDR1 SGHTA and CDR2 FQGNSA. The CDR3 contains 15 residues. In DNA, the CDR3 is TGTGCCAGCAGCTTTTCTAGCGGGGCACAAGAGACCCAGTACTTC. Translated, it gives CASSFSSGAQETQYF.

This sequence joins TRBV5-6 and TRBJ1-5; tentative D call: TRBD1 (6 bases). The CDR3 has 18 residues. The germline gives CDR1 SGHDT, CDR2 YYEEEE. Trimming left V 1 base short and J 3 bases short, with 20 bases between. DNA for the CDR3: TGTGCCAGCAGCTTGTTTCGGGACACCCCCCCCGCCAATCAGCCCCAGCATTTT. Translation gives CASSLFRDTPPANQPQHF.

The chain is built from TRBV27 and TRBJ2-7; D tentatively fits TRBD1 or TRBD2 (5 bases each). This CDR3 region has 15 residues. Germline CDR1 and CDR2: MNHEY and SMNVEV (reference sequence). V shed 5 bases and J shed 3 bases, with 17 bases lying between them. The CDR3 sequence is CASSPQRGPLYEQYF. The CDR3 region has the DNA TGTGCCAGCAGTCCCCAAAGGGGACCTCTCTACGAGCAGTACTTC.

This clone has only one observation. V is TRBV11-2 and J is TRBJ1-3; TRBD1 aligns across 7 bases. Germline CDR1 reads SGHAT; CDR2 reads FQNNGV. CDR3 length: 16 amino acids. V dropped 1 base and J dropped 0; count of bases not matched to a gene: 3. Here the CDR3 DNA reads TGTGCCAGCAGCTTAGTTCAGGGGGACTCTGGAAACACCATATATTTT. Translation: CASSLVQGDSGNTIYF. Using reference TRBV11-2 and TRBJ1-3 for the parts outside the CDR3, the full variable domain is EAGVAQSPRYKIIEKRQSVAFWCNPISGHATLYWYQQILGQGPKLLIQFQNNGVVDDSQLPKDRFSAERLKGVDSTLKIQPAKLEDSAVYLCASSLVQGDSGNTIYFGEGSWLTVV.

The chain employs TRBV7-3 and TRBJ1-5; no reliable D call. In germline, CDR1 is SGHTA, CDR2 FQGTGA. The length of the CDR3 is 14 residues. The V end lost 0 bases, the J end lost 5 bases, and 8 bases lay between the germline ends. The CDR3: CASSLTDRDQPQHF. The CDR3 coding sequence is TGTGCCAGCAGCTTAACCGACCGTGATCAGCCCCAGCATTTT.

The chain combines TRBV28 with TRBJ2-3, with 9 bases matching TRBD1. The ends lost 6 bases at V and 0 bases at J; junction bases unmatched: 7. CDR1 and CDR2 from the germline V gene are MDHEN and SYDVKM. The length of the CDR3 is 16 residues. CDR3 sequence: CASRGDRGSSTDTQYF. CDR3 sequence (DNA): TGTGCCAGCAGGGGCGACAGGGGGAGTAGCACAGATACGCAGTATTTT.

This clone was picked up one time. DNA of the CDR3: TGTGCCAGCAGTTACCAGGGTCCCACCGGGGAGCTGTTTTTT. As protein: CASSYQGPTGELFF. The chain employs TRBV6-2 or TRBV6-3 and TRBJ2-2; D is perhaps TRBD1 (5 bases). The CDR3 spans 14 residues. Trimming removed 2 bases from V and 4 bases from J, with 8 bases in between. CDR1 is MNHEY and CDR2 is SVGEGT in the germline V gene.

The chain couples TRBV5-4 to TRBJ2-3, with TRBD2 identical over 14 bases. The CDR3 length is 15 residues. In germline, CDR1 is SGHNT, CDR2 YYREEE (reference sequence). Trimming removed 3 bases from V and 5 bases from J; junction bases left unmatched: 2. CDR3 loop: CASSWGTSGRDTQYF. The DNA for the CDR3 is TGTGCCAGCAGCTGGGGGACTAGCGGGAGAGATACGCAGTATTTT. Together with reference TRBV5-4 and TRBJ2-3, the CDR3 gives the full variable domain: ETGVTQSPTHLIKTRGQQVTLRCSSQSGHNTVSWYQQALGQGPQFIFQYYREEENGRGNFPPRFSGLQFPNYSSELNVNALELDDSALYLCASSWGTSGRDTQYFGPGTRLTVL.

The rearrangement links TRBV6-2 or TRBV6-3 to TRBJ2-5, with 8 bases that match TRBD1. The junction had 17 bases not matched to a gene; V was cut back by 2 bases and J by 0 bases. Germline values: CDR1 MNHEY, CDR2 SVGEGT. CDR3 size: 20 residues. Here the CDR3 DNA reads TGTGCCAGCAGTTACGTCTTGGGTTGGGCAGGGGGCGCGTACCAAGAGACCCAGTACTTC. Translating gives CASSYVLGWAGGAYQETQYF.

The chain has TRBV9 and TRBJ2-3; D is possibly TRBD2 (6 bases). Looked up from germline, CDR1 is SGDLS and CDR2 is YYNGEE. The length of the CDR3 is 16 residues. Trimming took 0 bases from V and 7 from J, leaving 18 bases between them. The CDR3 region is CASSVGGGRSSHTQYF. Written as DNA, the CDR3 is TGTGCCAGCAGCGTAGGAGGAGGGAGGTCCAGTCATACGCAGTATTTT.

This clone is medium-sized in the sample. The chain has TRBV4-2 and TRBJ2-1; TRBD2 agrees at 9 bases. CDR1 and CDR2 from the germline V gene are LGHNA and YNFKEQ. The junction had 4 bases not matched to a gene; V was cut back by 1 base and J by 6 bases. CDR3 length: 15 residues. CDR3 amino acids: CASSQGIAGANEQFF. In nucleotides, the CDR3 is TGTGCCAGCAGCCAAGGTATAGCGGGAGCCAATGAGCAGTTCTTC.

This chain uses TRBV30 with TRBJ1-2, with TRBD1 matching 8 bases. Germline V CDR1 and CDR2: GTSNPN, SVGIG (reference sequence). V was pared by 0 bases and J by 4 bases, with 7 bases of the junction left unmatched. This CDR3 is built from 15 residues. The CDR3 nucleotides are TGTGCCTGGAGTGTTCCCCAGGGGGCTAGCTATGGCTACACCTTC. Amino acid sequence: CAWSVPQGASYGYTF.

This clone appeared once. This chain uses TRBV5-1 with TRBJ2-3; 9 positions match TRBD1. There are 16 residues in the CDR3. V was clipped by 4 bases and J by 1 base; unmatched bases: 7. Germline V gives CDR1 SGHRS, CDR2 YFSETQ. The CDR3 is CASSLQGAMGTDTQYF. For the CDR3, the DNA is TGCGCCAGCAGCCTACAGGGGGCGATGGGCACAGATACGCAGTATTTT.